Following are 10 T cell receptor beta chains from one sample sequenced in a study of shared clonotypes between healthy human individuals. Profiled with immunoSEQ multiplex PCR; TCRdb holds only in-frame clones, not every one. The table records some 2,500,000 clones, 80% to 95% of them present only once. The sequencing input was naive CD4+ T cells from PBMCs. As for subset: CD45RA+ positively selected. The receptor set was obtained from a man younger than 30 in good health. Some clones in this sample may be carry-over from other donors' samples.

The genes are TRBV11-1 and TRBJ2-2; 7 bases align to TRBD2. The CDR3 length is 13 residues. CDR1 SGHAT and CDR2 FQDESV come from the germline V gene (reference sequence). V trimming: 5 bases; J trimming: 7 bases; junction bases outside the gene matches: 4. The CDR3 loop is CASSLIAGGELFF. The DNA of the CDR3 is TGTGCCAGCAGCCTAATAGCGGGCGGGGAGCTGTTTTTT.

This clone was seen a handful of times. J is TRBJ1-2 and V is TRBV7-2; D not resolved. The germline V and J ends were trimmed by 4 bases and 0 bases, with 9 bases remaining between them. Germline values: CDR1 SGHTA, CDR2 FQGNSA. The CDR3 runs 14 residues. The CDR3 is CASSSSGANYGYTF. DNA for the CDR3: TGTGCCAGCAGCTCCTCAGGCGCTAACTATGGCTACACCTTC.

The gene calls are TRBV5-5 and TRBJ2-5, with 11 positions matching TRBD1. Germline loops: CDR1 SGHKS, CDR2 YYEKEE (reference sequence). V lost 4 bases to trimming and J lost 4 bases; unmatched junction nucleotides: 6. The CDR3 loop spans 15 amino acids. This CDR3 is CASSRDRGTRETQYF. CDR3 nucleotides: TGTGCCAGCAGCCGGGACAGGGGGACACGAGAGACCCAGTACTTC.

V and J are TRBV18 and TRBJ2-5, with a tentative D call TRBD1 (5 bases). Per the germline V gene, CDR1 is KGHSH and CDR2 is LQKENI. V dropped 3 bases and J dropped 5 bases, with 16 bases sitting between them. The length of the CDR3 is 15 residues. The CDR3 loop is CASSPSDSGWETQYF. In nucleotides, the CDR3 is TGTGCCAGCTCACCTTCTGACTCAGGGTGGGAGACCCAGTACTTC.

J is TRBJ2-1 and V is TRBV7-3; 15 bases fit TRBD2. Trimming removed 5 bases from V and 9 bases from J; junction bases left unmatched: 2. Germline CDR1 reads SGHTA; CDR2 reads FQGTGA. The CDR3 consists of 14 residues. The CDR3 spells CASSTGLAGGEQFF. For the CDR3, the DNA is TGTGCCAGCAGCACGGGACTAGCGGGAGGTGAGCAGTTCTTC.

The J gene is TRBJ2-1, the V gene TRBV4-3; D is possibly TRBD2 (6 bases). CDR3 length: 13 amino acids. Trimming took 3 bases from V and 9 from J, leaving 12 bases between them. The germline V gene encodes CDR1 LGHNA and CDR2 YSLEER. This CDR3 reads CASSHATSTEQFF. The DNA for the CDR3 is TGCGCCAGCAGCCACGCTACTAGCACTGAGCAGTTCTTC.

This clone is a singleton in its sample. CDR3: CASSADVMNTEAFF. The DNA of the CDR3 is TGTGCCAGCAGCGCTGATGTAATGAACACTGAAGCTTTCTTT. This chain connects TRBV9 to TRBJ1-1; D remains ambiguous. Germline lookup yields CDR1 SGDLS and CDR2 YYNGEE. The germline V and J ends were trimmed by 3 bases and 0 bases, with 9 bases remaining between them. The CDR3 has 14 amino acids.

This rearrangement joins TRBV5-1 to TRBJ1-5; the D is unclear. V lost 4 bases and J lost 0, with 14 bases in between. The germline gives CDR1 SGHRS, CDR2 YFSETQ. This CDR3 comprises 16 residues. CDR3: CASSPLGPYSNQPQHF. CDR3 in DNA: TGCGCCAGCAGCCCACTAGGACCTTATAGCAATCAGCCCCAGCATTTT.

The chain uses TRBV5-1 and TRBJ2-7; the D gene is possibly TRBD1 (6 bases). CDR3 length: 14 residues. V was shortened by 1 base and J by 9 bases, with 17 bases between the two germline ends. Germline V gene lookup returns CDR1 SGHRS and CDR2 YFSETQ. As DNA, the CDR3 is TGCGCCAGCAGCTTGCTCCCAGGGGACACCGGGCAGTACTTC. Translation: CASSLLPGDTGQYF.

The rearrangement links TRBV4-1 to TRBJ1-2; 8 nucleotides line up with TRBD1. The trim removed 1 base at V and 2 bases at J, leaving 3 bases unmatched. Per the germline V gene, CDR1 is MGHRA and CDR2 is YSYEKL. The CDR3 loop spans 15 amino acids. DNA of the CDR3: TGCGCCAGCAGCCAAGTTACAGGGGGGAACTATGGCTACACCTTC. As protein: CASSQVTGGNYGYTF.